This TCR beta chain was profiled in a study of ipilimumab plus nivolumab after autologous stem cell transplantation. Whole-study context: Patients received a median of about five ipilimumab and 8 or 9 nivolumab doses.

The V gene lost 0 bases and the J gene lost 2 bases, with 11 bases spanning the gap. The CDR3 is 16 amino acids. Germline V gene lookup returns CDR1 ENHRY and CDR2 SYGVKD. Starting 14 to 28 days after autologous transplant, ipilimumab 1 mg/kg was given. The repertoire was sequenced with immunoSEQ multiplex PCR; TCRdb's copy has only in-frame clones and lacks some. This sample has fewer than 20,000 clones; around 80% occur once, and the top ten carry around 23%. The source material was PBMCs, sampled in a trial of ipilimumab plus nivolumab as post-transplant consolidation. The chain employs TRBV10-3 and TRBJ1-5; D unclear. The sequence was obtained from a male donor with diffuse large B-cell lymphoma. This CDR3 reads CAISESTLTGNQPQHF. CDR3 DNA: TGTGCCATCAGTGAGTCCACACTTACGGGCAATCAGCCCCAGCATTTT.